The 15 T cell receptor beta chains below come from one sample, sequenced in a study of CD4 T cells in relation to SARS-CoV-2 and coronaviruses. The method was immunoSEQ multiplex PCR; TCRdb's version includes in-frame clones alone and lacks a portion of them. The sample has approximately 60,000 clones, 92% seen once. Sequencing used naive CD4+ T cells from PBMCs. Subset noted: naive CD4+ T cells isolated by negative enrichment. The source is an adult with COVID-19.

V gene TRBV10-2 combines with J gene TRBJ2-1; 10 nucleotides align to TRBD2. Trimming at V came to 4 bases and at J to 6 bases, leaving 6 bases not matched to a gene. The CDR3 is 15 amino acids. The germline V gene encodes CDR1 WSHSY and CDR2 SAAADI. CDR3 bases: TGCGCCAGCAGTGGTTGGACTAGCGGCCCCAATGAGCAGTTCTTC. This sequence encodes CASSGWTSGPNEQFF.

This clone showed up just once. The chain links TRBV7-2 to TRBJ2-7, with TRBD2 identical over 13 bases. CDR1 SGHTA and CDR2 FQGNSA come from the germline V gene. The CDR3 runs 18 residues. V lost 5 bases to trimming and J lost 2 bases; unmatched junction nucleotides: 12. CDR3 loop: CASSLFGGTSGVTYEQYF. In nucleotides, the CDR3 is TGTGCCAGCAGCCTTTTTGGGGGGACTAGCGGGGTCACCTACGAGCAGTACTTC. Together with reference TRBV7-2 and TRBJ2-7, the CDR3 gives the full variable domain: GAGVSQSPSNKVTEKGKDVELRCDPISGHTALYWYRQSLGQGLEFLIYFQGNSAPDKSGLPSDRFSAERTGGSVSTLTIQRTQQEDSAVYLCASSLFGGTSGVTYEQYFGPGTRLTVT.

The V and J genes are TRBV15 and TRBJ2-3; 9 positions match TRBD1. This CDR3 contains 16 residues. V shed 4 bases, J shed 1 base, and the junction held 6 bases outside the gene matches. Germline V lookup: CDR1 LNHNV, CDR2 YYDKDF (reference sequence). The CDR3 protein is CATSKRTGVGTDTQYF. In DNA form, the CDR3 reads TGTGCCACCAGCAAAAGGACAGGGGTGGGCACAGATACGCAGTATTTT.

The genes are TRBV12-5 and TRBJ2-1; the match to TRBD2 covers 8 bases. Germline assignment: CDR1 LGHNT and CDR2 FRNRAP. This CDR3 comprises 19 residues. Unmatched junction bases numbered 10, after V lost 0 bases and J lost 0 bases. The CDR3 here is CASGLVLGREDSSYNEQFF. DNA for the CDR3: TGTGCTAGTGGTTTGGTCTTAGGGCGGGAGGACAGCTCCTACAATGAGCAGTTCTTC. The variable domain in full, with the rest retrieved from reference TRBV12-5 and TRBJ2-1, is DARVTQTPRHKVTEMGQEVTMRCQPILGHNTVFWYRQTMMQGLELLAYFRNRAPLDDSGMPKDRFSAEMPDATLATLKIQPSEPRDSAVYFCASGLVLGREDSSYNEQFFGPGTRLTVL.

CDR3 sequence (DNA): TGTGCCAGCAGTTTCCTTGGCCAGGGGGCGATGAAAAAGACCCAGTACTTC. This gives the protein CASSFLGQGAMKKTQYF. V is TRBV28 and J is TRBJ2-5; 8 bases fit TRBD1. V dropped 3 bases and J dropped 6; count of bases not matched to a gene: 15. CDR3 size: 17 residues. Germline V gives CDR1 MDHEN, CDR2 SYDVKM.

The chain links TRBV30 to TRBJ2-5, with D perhaps matching TRBD2 (5 bases). The CDR3 spans 13 residues. Germline V gives CDR1 GTSNPN, CDR2 SVGIG (reference sequence). Between the trimmed V and J ends, which lost 2 bases and 9 bases, there was a span of 16 bases. The CDR3 nucleotides are TGTGCCTGGAGTCCCGGACTGTTTGGGGCCCAGTACTTC. Protein sequence: CAWSPGLFGAQYF.

V is TRBV4-3 and J is TRBJ2-1; tentative D call: TRBD1 (5 bases). V was shortened by 4 bases and J by 12 bases, with 19 bases between the two germline ends. The CDR3 has 14 amino acids. Germline V CDR1 and CDR2: LGHNA, YSLEER. DNA of the CDR3: TGCGCCAGCAGCCGAGGACACCCGGGCTCCGGGCAGTTCTTC. This codes for CASSRGHPGSGQFF.

The J gene is TRBJ1-2, the V gene TRBV18; no firm D call. V dropped 3 bases and J dropped 3 bases, with 8 bases sitting between them. The CDR3 runs 13 residues. Germline lookup yields CDR1 KGHSH and CDR2 LQKENI. This CDR3 reads CASSPGEDYGYTF. The CDR3 coding sequence is TGTGCCAGCTCACCTGGGGAGGACTATGGCTACACCTTC.

The chain has TRBV2 and TRBJ1-1, with D perhaps matching TRBD1 (5 bases). V shed 4 bases and J shed 0 bases, with 6 bases lying between them. This CDR3 has 13 residues. CDR1 and CDR2 from the germline V gene are SNHLY and FYNNEI. CDR3 nucleotides: TGTGCCAGCAGTGGGGGCTTGAACACTGAAGCTTTCTTT. Its protein product is CASSGGLNTEAFF.

The rearrangement joins TRBV12-3 or TRBV12-4 to TRBJ1-2; D is unclear. V was shortened by 2 bases and J by 1 base, with 2 bases between the two germline ends. The CDR3 loop spans 12 amino acids. CDR3 residues: CASSLHNYGYTF. CDR3 in DNA: TGTGCCAGCAGTTTACATAACTATGGCTACACCTTC.

The chain employs TRBV7-9 and TRBJ2-7, with 10 bases aligning to TRBD1. The CDR3 has 16 residues. The V segment lost 0 bases and the J segment 3 bases; nucleotides outside the gene matches: 5. CDR1 is SEHNR, CDR2 FQNEAQ, per germline (reference sequence). The chain's CDR3 is CASSLAAGQGSYEQYF. Here the CDR3 DNA reads TGTGCCAGCAGCTTAGCGGCGGGACAGGGGAGCTACGAGCAGTACTTC.

The CDR3 is CASSFSLRTDTQYF. The CDR3 bases are TGTGCCAGCAGTTTCTCTCTGCGCACAGATACGCAGTATTTT. J is TRBJ2-3 and V is TRBV6-6; D gene uncertain. CDR3 length: 14 amino acids. V was pared by 4 bases and J by 1 base, with 9 bases between. Germline values: CDR1 MNHNY, CDR2 SVGAGI (reference sequence).

The chain combines TRBV7-2 with TRBJ2-1; the D gene could be TRBD1 or TRBD2 (5 bases each). Germline V CDR1 and CDR2: SGHTA, FQGNSA. The V end lost 1 base, the J end lost 5 bases, and 15 bases lay between the germline ends. The CDR3 totals 16 residues. CDR3 sequence: CASSLVVRDEDNEQFF. CDR3 coding DNA: TGTGCCAGCAGCTTAGTCGTTCGGGACGAAGACAATGAGCAGTTCTTC.

The rearrangement links TRBV7-8 to TRBJ1-5; D is possibly TRBD1 (6 bases). The CDR3 has 16 amino acids. Germline CDR1 SGHVS, CDR2 FQNEAQ. V lost 4 bases, J lost 7 bases, and 20 bases lay in between. CDR3 sequence: CASSSSSGGWHQPQHF. CDR3 nucleotides: TGTGCCAGCAGCTCTTCATCGGGGGGCTGGCACCAGCCCCAGCATTTT.

The J gene is TRBJ2-1, the V gene TRBV5-6; 8 bases align to TRBD2. The CDR3 is 16 amino acids. In germline, CDR1 is SGHDT, CDR2 YYEEEE. V lost 4 bases, J lost 0 bases, and 6 bases stayed unmatched. In nucleotides, the CDR3 is TGTGCCAGCAGCCCGGGGGGGGCAAGCTCCTACAATGAGCAGTTCTTC. Translated, it gives CASSPGGASSYNEQFF.